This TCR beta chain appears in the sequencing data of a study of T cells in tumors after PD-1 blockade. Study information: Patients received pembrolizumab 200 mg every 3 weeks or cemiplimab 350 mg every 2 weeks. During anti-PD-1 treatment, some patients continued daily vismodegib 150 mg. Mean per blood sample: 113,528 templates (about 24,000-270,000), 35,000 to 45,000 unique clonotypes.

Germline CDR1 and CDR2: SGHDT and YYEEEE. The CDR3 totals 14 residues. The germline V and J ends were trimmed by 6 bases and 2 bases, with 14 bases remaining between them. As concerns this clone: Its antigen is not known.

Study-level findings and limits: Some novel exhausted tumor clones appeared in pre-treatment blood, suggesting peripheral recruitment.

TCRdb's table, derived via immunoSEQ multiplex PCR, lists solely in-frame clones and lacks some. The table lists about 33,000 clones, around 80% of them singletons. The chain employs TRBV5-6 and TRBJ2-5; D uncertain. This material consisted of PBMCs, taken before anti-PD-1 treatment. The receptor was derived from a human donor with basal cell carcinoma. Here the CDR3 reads CASTRLHGQETQYF. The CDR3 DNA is TGTGCCAGCACCCGTTTACACGGACAAGAGACCCAGTACTTC.